This T cell receptor (beta chain) was sequenced during a study of blood T cells in healthy people across ages. The germline V gene encodes CDR1 MDHEN and CDR2 SYDVKM. With 5 bases removed from V and 6 bases from J, the gap between germline ends came to 16 bases. This CDR3 comprises 14 residues. Primed by a sample-barcoded 5' primer and a J-beta primer mix, a second PCR proceeded for roughly 6 to 12 cycles. TCRdb passed the 5' RACE reads through MiXCR, listing each CDR3 protein once. The profile shows 540,000 or so distinct CDR3 sequences, around 24% of them singletons. Another study also made use of these data, one on T cells of mothers and their children.

V and J are TRBV28 and TRBJ1-1; no clear D. The material sequenced was blood. The sequence was obtained from a boy aged 10-17 years in good health. The CDR3 protein is CASSQVPGRPEAFF. In DNA, the CDR3 is TGTGCCAGCAGTCAGGTCCCGGGGAGGCCTGAAGCTTTCTTT.